The 16 T cell receptor beta chains in this list originate from one sample, sequenced in a study of human CD8 memory T cell subsets. UMI-labeled 5' RACE yielded the TCR beta libraries. From the 5' RACE reads, TCRdb lists one entry per CDR3 protein and no DNA. Here the sample table reports several thousand distinct CDR3 sequences. Sequencing used CD8+ T cells from PBMCs. The origin of the receptors is a human donor in good health.

By frequency, this clonotype is medium-sized. This rearrangement joins TRBV20-1 to TRBJ2-7; the TRBD2 assignment by TCRdb is unverifiable without DNA. The CDR3 runs 16 residues. CDR1 and CDR2 from the germline V gene are DFQATT and SNEGSKA (reference sequence). This CDR3 reads CSARESAGLGTYEQYF.

The chain joins TRBV7-9 to TRBJ2-1; TCRdb picks TRBD1, but there is no DNA to check that call. Germline V gene sequence: CDR1 SEHNR, CDR2 FQNEAQ (reference sequence). This CDR3 spans 14 amino acids. The CDR3 reads CASSPYGAAREQFF.

This sequence joins TRBV7-9 and TRBJ2-5; TCRdb names TRBD1, which stays unverified in the absence of DNA. The CDR3 has 13 residues. CDR1 and CDR2 from the germline V gene are SEHNR and FQNEAQ (reference sequence). The CDR3 region is CASSLIPGETQYF.

The chain has TRBV4-1 and TRBJ2-1; TCRdb indicates TRBD2, and absent DNA this call remains unverified. The CDR3 is 16 residues long. Looked up from germline, CDR1 is MGHRA and CDR2 is YSYEKL. The CDR3 sequence is CASSFGTSGSYNEQFF.

In terms of frequency, this clonotype is medium-sized. The chain recombines TRBV10-3 with TRBJ2-5; TCRdb's D call, TRBD1, is unchecked because there is no DNA. CDR3 length: 13 amino acids. Germline CDR1 ENHRY, CDR2 SYGVKD. CDR3: CAISGQGEETQYF.

Its frequency marks this clonotype as medium-sized. The chain joins TRBV4-2 to TRBJ2-2; TCRdb gives TRBD1 as the D gene, but with no DNA this cannot be confirmed. CDR3 length: 15 amino acids. The germline CDR1 and CDR2 sequences are LGHNA and YNFKEQ. The chain's CDR3 is CASSQGTGDTGELFF.

CDR3 amino acids: CASRGLAGNTGELFF. The chain carries TRBV12-3 or TRBV12-4 and TRBJ2-2; the D gene TCRdb calls, TRBD2, cannot be checked with no DNA. The CDR3 is made up of 15 amino acids.

This clonotype counts as medium-sized by frequency. The V call is TRBV20-1, the J call TRBJ2-7; with no DNA, the TCRdb D assignment of TRBD2 cannot be verified. Germline CDR1 and CDR2: DFQATT and SNEGSKA (reference sequence). The CDR3 runs 14 residues. CDR3 residues: CSALGLAGETEQYF.

The rearrangement links TRBV20-1 to TRBJ2-1; as DNA is missing, the TRBD2 call by TCRdb cannot be tested. Germline V gene sequence: CDR1 DFQATT, CDR2 SNEGSKA (reference sequence). The CDR3 totals 12 residues. This CDR3 is CSARKRENEQFF.

The CDR3: CASSIATPNNEQFF. The chain links TRBV19 to TRBJ2-1. The CDR3 totals 14 residues. Germline assignment: CDR1 LNHDA and CDR2 SQIVND (reference sequence). The entire variable domain, with the rest obtained from reference TRBV19 and TRBJ2-1, is as follows: DGGITQSPKYLFRKEGQNVTLSCEQNLNHDAMYWYRQDPGQGLRLIYYSQIVNDFQKGDIAEGYSVSREKKESFPLTVTSAQKNPTAFYLCASSIATPNNEQFFGPGTRLTVL.

The chain links TRBV20-1 to TRBJ1-1. The CDR3 length is 13 residues. Germline CDR1 is DFQATT and CDR2 is SNEGSKA (reference sequence). The CDR3 sequence: CSAFERRMTEAFF.

This clonotype is labeled medium-sized based on frequency. The V gene is TRBV27, the J gene TRBJ2-7; the TCRdb D gene call, TRBD1, has no DNA to confirm it. Looked up from germline, CDR1 is MNHEY and CDR2 is SMNVEV (reference sequence). The CDR3 spans 15 residues. Here the CDR3 reads CASSALRDRVYEQYF.

Measured by frequency, this clonotype is medium-sized. CDR3 amino acids: CASSLWASGGNEQYF. J is TRBJ2-7 and V is TRBV27; the D call from TCRdb, TRBD2, cannot be confirmed without DNA. Germline V gene data show CDR1 as MNHEY and CDR2 as SMNVEV (reference sequence). This CDR3 has 15 amino acids.

The V and J genes are TRBV28 and TRBJ2-7; TCRdb indicates TRBD1, and absent DNA this call remains unverified. Looked up from germline, CDR1 is MDHEN and CDR2 is SYDVKM. The CDR3 covers 12 residues. This CDR3 reads CASSRDGYEQYF.

Considering frequency, this clonotype is medium-sized. The V gene is TRBV7-9, the J gene TRBJ2-3; TCRdb's D call, TRBD1, is unchecked because there is no DNA. Germline V gives CDR1 SEHNR, CDR2 FQNEAQ (reference sequence). The CDR3 consists of 18 residues. This chain's CDR3 is CASSLVGDPGAPTDTQYF.

According to its frequency, this clonotype is medium-sized. V gene TRBV9 combines with J gene TRBJ2-1. This CDR3 has 15 residues. Germline CDR1 SGDLS, CDR2 YYNGEE. The CDR3 protein is CASSVVGAAYNEQFF.